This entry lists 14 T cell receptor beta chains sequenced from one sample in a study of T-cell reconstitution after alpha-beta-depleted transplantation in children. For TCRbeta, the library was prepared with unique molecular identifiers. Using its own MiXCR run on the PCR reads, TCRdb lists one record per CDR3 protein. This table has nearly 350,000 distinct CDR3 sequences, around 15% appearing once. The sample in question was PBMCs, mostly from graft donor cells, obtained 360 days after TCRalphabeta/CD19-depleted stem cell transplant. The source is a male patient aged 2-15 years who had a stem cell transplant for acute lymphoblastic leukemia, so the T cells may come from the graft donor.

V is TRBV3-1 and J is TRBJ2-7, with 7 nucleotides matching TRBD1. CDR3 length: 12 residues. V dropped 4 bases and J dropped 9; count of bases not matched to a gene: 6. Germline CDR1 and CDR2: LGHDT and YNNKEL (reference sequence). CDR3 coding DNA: TGTGCCAGCAGCCTTACCGGGACAGCGCAGTACTTC. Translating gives CASSLTGTAQYF.

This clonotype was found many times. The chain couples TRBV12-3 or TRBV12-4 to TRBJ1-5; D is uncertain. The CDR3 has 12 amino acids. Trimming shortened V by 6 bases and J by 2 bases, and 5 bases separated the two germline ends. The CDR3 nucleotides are TGTGCCAGCAGGGTAGGCAATCAGCCCCAGCATTTT. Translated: CASRVGNQPQHF.

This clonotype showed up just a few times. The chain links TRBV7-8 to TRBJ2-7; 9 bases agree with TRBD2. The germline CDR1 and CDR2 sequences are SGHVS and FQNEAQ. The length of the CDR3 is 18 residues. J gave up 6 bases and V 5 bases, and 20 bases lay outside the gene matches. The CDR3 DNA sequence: TGTGCCAGCAGCCTTATCAGTAGACTAGCGGTAGGGTCGGGCGAGCAGTACTTC. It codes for CASSLISRLAVGSGEQYF.

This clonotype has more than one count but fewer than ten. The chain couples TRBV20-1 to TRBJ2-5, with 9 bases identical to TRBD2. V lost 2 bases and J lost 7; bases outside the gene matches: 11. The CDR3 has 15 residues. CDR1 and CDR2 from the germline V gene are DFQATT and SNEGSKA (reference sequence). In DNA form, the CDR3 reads TGCAGTGCTAGAAGTGAGACTAGCGGAGAGAGGACCCAGTACTTC. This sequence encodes CSARSETSGERTQYF.

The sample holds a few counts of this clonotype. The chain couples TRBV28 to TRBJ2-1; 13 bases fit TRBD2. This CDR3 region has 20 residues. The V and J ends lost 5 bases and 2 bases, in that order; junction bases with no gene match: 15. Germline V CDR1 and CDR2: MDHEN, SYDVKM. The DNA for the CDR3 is TGTGCCAGCAGTCTCCCCGCGACTAGCGGGAGGTCGATGACCTACAATGAGCAGTTCTTC. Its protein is CASSLPATSGRSMTYNEQFF.

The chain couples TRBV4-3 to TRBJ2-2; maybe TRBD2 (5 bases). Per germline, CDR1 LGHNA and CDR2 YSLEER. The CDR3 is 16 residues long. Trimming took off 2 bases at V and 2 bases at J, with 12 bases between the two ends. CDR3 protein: CASSQSPRLNTGELFF. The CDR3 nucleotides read TGCGCCAGCAGCCAATCCCCTCGACTAAACACCGGGGAGCTGTTTTTT.

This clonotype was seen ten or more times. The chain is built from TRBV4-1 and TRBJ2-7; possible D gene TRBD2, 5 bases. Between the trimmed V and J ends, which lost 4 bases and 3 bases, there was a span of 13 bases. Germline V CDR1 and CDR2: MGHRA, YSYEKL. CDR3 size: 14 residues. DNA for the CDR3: TGCGCCAGCAGCCGTGAGGGCAGCCTCTACGAGCAGTACTTC. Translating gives CASSREGSLYEQYF.

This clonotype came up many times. The CDR3: CASSLSVDTEAFF. DNA of the CDR3: TGTGCCAGCAGTTTATCGGTAGACACTGAAGCTTTCTTT. The rearrangement joins TRBV27 to TRBJ1-1; D is unresolved. V was shortened by 0 bases and J by 3 bases, with 5 bases between the two germline ends. CDR3 length: 13 amino acids. Germline V CDR1 and CDR2: MNHEY, SMNVEV (reference sequence).

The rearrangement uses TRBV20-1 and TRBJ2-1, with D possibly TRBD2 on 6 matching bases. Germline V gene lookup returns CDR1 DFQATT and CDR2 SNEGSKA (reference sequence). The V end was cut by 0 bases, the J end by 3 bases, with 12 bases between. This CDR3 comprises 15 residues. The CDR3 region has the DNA TGCAGTGCTAGAGAGGTACGGGGGAACTACAATGAGCAGTTCTTC. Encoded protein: CSAREVRGNYNEQFF.

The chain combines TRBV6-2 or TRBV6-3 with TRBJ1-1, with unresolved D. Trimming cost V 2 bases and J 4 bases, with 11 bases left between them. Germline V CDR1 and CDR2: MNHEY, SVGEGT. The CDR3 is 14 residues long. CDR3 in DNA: TGTGCCAGCAGTTACGCCAGGCCTTTCACTGAAGCTTTCTTT. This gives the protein CASSYARPFTEAFF.

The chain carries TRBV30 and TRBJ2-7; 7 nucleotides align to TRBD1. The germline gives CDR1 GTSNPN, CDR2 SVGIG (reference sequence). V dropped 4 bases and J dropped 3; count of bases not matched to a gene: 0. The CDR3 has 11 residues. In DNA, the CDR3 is TGTGCCTGGACAGGGGGCTACGAGCAGTACTTC. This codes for CAWTGGYEQYF.

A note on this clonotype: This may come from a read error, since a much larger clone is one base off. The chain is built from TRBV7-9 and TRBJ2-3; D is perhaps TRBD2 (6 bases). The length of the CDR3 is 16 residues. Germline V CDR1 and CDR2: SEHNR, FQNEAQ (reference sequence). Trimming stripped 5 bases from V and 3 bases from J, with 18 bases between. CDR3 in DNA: TGTGCCAGCAGCCGCACGTCGGGGGTTAATACAGATACGCAGTATTTT. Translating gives CASSRTSGVNTDTQYF.

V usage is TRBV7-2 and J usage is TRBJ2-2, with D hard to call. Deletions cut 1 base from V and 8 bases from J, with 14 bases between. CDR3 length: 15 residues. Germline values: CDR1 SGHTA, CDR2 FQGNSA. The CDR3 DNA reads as TGTGCCAGCAGCTTAGTGGGTAGCCCCTGGGGGGAGCTGTTTTTT. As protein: CASSLVGSPWGELFF.

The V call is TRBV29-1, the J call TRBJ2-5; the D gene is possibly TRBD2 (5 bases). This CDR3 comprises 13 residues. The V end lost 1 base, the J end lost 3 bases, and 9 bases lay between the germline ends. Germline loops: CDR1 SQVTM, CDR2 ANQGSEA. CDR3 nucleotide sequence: TGCAGCGTTGAAGCGGGGTGGAAAGAGACCCAGTACTTC. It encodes CSVEAGWKETQYF.